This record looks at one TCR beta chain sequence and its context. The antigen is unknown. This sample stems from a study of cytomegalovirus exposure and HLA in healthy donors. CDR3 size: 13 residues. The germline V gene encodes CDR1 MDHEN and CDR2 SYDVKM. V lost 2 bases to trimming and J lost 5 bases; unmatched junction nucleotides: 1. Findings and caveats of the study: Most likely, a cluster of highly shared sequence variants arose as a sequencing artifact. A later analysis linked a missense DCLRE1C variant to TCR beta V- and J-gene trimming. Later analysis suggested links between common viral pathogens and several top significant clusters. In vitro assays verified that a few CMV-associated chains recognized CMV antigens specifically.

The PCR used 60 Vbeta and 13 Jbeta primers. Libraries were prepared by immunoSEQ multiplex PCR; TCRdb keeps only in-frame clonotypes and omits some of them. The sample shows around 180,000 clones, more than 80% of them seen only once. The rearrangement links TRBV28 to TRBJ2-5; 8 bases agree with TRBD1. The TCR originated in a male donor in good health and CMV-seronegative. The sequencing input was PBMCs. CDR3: CASSLTGGETQYF. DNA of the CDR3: TGTGCCAGCAGTTTAACAGGGGGGGAGACCCAGTACTTC.